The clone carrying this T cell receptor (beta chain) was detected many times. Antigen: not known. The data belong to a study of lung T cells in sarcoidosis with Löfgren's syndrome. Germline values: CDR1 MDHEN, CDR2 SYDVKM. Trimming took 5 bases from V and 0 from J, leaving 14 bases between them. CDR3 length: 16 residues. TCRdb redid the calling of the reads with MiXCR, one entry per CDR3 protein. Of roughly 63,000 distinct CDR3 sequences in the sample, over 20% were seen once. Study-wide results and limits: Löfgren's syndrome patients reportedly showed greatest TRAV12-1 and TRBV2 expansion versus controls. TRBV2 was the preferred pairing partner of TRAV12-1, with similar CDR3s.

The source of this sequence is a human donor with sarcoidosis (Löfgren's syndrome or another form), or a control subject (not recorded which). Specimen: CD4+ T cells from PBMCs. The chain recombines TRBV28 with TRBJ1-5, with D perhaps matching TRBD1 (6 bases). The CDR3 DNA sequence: TGTGCCAGCAGTCGACTCAACAGGGTTAGCAATCAGCCCCAGCATTTT. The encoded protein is CASSRLNRVSNQPQHF. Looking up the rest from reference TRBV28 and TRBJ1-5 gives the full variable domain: DVKVTQSSRYLVKRTGEKVFLECVQDMDHENMFWYRQDPGLGLRLIYFSYDVKMKEKGDIPEGYSVSREKKERFSLILESASTNQTSMYLCASSRLNRVSNQPQHFGDGTRLSIL.